These 2 T cell receptor beta chains came from one sample sequenced in a study of neoadjuvant nivolumab and ipilimumab in lung cancer. Data came from immunoSEQ multiplex PCR; TCRdb stores just in-frame clones and leaves some out. The sample consists of 9,700 or so clones, around 77% of them appearing once. Here the sequenced sample was tumor tissue, taken after neoadjuvant nivolumab, alone or with ipilimumab, at or shortly before surgery. Receptor source: an adult with non-small cell lung cancer. Some clones in this sample may be carry-over from other donors' samples.

This clone is a singleton in its sample. The chain uses TRBV27 and TRBJ2-3; 10 positions match TRBD2. Germline V gene lookup returns CDR1 MNHEY and CDR2 SMNVEV (reference sequence). The CDR3 is made up of 18 amino acids. V lost 3 bases, J lost 2 bases, and 11 bases stayed unmatched. The CDR3 region has the DNA TGTGCCAGCAGTTTTGGCCACCCGCTAGCGGGGGACACAGATACGCAGTATTTT. Amino acids: CASSFGHPLAGDTDTQYF.

This clone was picked up one time. V usage is TRBV7-2 and J usage is TRBJ2-7, with a weak D call TRBD1 (5 bases). The CDR3 covers 16 residues. Germline assignment: CDR1 SGHTA and CDR2 FQGNSA. Trimming pared 3 bases from V and 1 base from J, leaving 16 bases between. The CDR3 sequence: CASSFTPLTVSYEQYF. The CDR3 DNA reads as TGTGCCAGCAGCTTTACACCCCTGACAGTTTCCTACGAGCAGTACTTC.